This is a list of T cell receptor beta chains from one sample in a study of blood T cells in healthy people across ages. MiXCR was run by TCRdb on the 5' RACE reads, yielding one entry per CDR3 protein. Of 1.2 million to 1.5 million distinct CDR3 sequences listed, around 42% are singletons. Sequencing input: blood. The origin of the receptors is a woman between 18 and 29 years old in good health. Both conserved end residues are part of each CDR3. Fields, in order: clone size, V gene, J gene, D gene, CDR3 protein, CDR3 DNA. D genes are given only for firm matches. Not every row has a clone size; where given, it reads once, few, many or a size class.

>.|TRBV2|TRBJ2-7|.
CASSEGAAYEQYF
TGTGCCAGCAGTGAAGGCGCAGCCTACGAGCAGTACTTC
>few|TRBV7-8|TRBJ1-1|TRBD1
CASSLGGQVVTEAFF
TGTGCCAGCAGCTTAGGCGGACAGGTTGTCACTGAAGCTTTCTTT
>.|TRBV4-1|TRBJ2-5|TRBD2
CASSLQGLAGEIQETQYF
TGCGCCAGCAGCCTACAGGGACTAGCGGGAGAAATCCAAGAGACCCAGTACTTC
>.|TRBV5-1|TRBJ2-7|.
CASSITGGYEQYF
TGCGCCAGCAGCATAACCGGGGGCTACGAGCAGTACTTC
>few|TRBV6-1|TRBJ2-3|.
CASIRLSTDTQYF
TGTGCCAGCATTAGACTGAGCACGGATACGCAGTATTTT
>.|TRBV7-9|TRBJ2-6|.
CASSSGRAGANVLTF
TGTGCCAGCAGCTCAGGGAGAGCAGGGGCCAACGTCCTGACTTTC
>.|TRBV5-1|TRBJ2-5|.
CASSPGVPGETFYNEQYF
TGCGCCAGCAGCCCCGGAGTTCCGGGAGAAACGTTCTACAATGAGCAGTACTTC
>few|TRBV29-1|TRBJ2-7|TRBD1
CSVEGTGTGTHYEQYF
TGCAGCGTTGAAGGTACGGGGACAGGGACGCACTACGAGCAGTACTTC
>.|TRBV12-3/TRBV12-4|TRBJ2-7|TRBD2
CASSFSGRAPVEQYF
TGTGCCAGCAGTTTCAGCGGGAGGGCCCCCGTCGAGCAGTACTTC
>few|TRBV6-6|TRBJ1-2|.
CASNLKETGGGYGYTF
TGTGCCAGCAACCTGAAGGAGACCGGGGGTGGCTATGGCTACACCTTC
>.|TRBV20-1|TRBJ2-1|TRBD2
CSAVLLAGAETQFF
TGCAGTGCTGTACTTCTAGCGGGAGCAGAGACCCAGTTCTTC
>.|TRBV20-1|TRBJ2-2|TRBD2
CSAPGGPPGELFF
TGCAGTGCTCCGGGAGGGCCCCCCGGGGAGCTGTTTTTT
>.|TRBV20-1|TRBJ1-2|TRBD1
CSTQRTGGAYGYTF
TGCAGTACCCAAAGGACAGGGGGCGCCTATGGCTACACCTTC
>few|TRBV6-1|TRBJ2-5|.
CASSENIAQYF
TGTGCCAGCAGTGAAAATATTGCGCAGTACTTC
>.|TRBV20-1|TRBJ2-1|TRBD2
CSARRSGGTSVDEQFF
TGCAGTGCTAGAAGAAGCGGGGGCACTTCGGTAGATGAGCAGTTCTTC
>many|TRBV29-1|TRBJ2-1|.
CSVYQGSEQFF
TGCAGCGTTTACCAGGGTAGTGAGCAGTTCTTC